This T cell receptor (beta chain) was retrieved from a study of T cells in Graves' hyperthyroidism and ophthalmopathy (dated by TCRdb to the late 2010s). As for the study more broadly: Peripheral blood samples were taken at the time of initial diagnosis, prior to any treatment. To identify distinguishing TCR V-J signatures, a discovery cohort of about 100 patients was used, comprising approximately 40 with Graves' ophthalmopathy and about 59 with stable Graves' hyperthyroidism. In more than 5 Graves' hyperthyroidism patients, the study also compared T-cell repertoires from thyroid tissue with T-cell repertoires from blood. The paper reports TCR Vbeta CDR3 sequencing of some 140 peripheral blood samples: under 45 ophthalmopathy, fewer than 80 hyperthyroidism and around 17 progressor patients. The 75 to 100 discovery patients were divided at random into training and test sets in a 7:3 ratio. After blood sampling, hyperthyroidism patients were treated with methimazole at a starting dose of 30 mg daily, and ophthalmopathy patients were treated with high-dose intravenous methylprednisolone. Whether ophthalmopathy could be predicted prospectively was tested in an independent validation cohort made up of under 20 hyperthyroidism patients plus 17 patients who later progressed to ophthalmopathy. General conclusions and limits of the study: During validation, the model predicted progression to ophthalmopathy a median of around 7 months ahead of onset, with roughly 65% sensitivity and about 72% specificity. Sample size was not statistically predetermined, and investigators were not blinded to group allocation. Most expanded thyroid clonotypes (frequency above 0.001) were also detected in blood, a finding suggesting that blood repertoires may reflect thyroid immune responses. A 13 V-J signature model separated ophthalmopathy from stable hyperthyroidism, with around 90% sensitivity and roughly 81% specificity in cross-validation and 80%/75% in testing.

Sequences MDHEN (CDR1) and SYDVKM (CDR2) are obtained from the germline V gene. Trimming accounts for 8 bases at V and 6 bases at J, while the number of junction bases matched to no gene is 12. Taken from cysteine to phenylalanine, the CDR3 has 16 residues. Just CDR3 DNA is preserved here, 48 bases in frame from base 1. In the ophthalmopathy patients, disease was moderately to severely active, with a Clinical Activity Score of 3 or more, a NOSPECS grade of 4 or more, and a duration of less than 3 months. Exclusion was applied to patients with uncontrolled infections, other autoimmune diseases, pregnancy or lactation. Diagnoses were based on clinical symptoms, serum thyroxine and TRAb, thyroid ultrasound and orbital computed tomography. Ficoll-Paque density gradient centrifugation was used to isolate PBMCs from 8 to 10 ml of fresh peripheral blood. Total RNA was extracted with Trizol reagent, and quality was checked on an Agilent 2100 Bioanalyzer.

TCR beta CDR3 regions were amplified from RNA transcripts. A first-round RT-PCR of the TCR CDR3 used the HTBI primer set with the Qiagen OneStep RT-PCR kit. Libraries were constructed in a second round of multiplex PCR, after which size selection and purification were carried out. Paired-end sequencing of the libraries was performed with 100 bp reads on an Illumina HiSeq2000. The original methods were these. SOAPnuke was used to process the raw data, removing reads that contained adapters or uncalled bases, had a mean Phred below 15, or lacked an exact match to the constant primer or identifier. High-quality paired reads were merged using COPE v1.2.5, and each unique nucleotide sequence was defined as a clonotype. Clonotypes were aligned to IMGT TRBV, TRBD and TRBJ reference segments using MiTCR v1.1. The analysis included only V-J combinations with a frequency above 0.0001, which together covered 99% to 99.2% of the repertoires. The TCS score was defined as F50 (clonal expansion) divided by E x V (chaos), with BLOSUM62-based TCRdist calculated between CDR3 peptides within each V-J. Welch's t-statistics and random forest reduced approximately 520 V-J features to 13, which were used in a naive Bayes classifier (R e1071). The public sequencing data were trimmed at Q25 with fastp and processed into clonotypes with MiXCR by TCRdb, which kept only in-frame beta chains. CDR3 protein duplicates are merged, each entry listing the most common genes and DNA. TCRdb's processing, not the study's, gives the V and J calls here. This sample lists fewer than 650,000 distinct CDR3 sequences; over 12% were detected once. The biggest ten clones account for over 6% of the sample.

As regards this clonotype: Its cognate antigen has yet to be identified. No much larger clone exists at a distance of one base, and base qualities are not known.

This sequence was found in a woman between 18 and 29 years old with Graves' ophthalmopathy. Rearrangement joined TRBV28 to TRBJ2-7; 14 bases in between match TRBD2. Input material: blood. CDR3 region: CASVRTSGGKGLEQYF. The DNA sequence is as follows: TGTGCCAGCGTCCGGACTAGCGGGGGGAAGGGTCTCGAGCAGTACTTC.